The 5 T cell receptor beta chains in this list originate from one sample, sequenced in a study of control samples from healthy donors and cancer patients. Generated by immunoSEQ multiplex PCR, the TCRdb table keeps only in-frame clones and is missing some. This sample has 90,000 or so clones, with roughly 90% found just once. The sequencing sample was made of blood. All receptors come from a woman aged 70 to 79 in good health.

The chain joins TRBV5-6 to TRBJ2-7; TRBD1 might be the D (5 bases). The CDR3 extends over 11 amino acids. From germline, CDR1 is SGHDT and CDR2 YYEEEE. The V end was cut by 2 bases, the J end by 9 bases, with 9 bases between. CDR3 nucleotide sequence: TGTGCCAGCAGCTTAAGGGGTGGGCAGTACTTC. This sequence encodes CASSLRGGQYF.

This chain joins TRBV24-1 and TRBJ2-1; 7 bases fit TRBD2. With V trimmed by 3 bases and J by 6 bases, 4 bases remained unmatched. The V gene's germline CDR1 is KGHDR and CDR2 SFDVKD. The CDR3 totals 14 residues. CDR3 amino acids: CATSDRTGGNEQFF. DNA of the CDR3: TGTGCCACCAGTGATCGGACGGGGGGCAATGAGCAGTTCTTC.

CDR3 loop: CASSSIQGSSYEQYF. CDR3 DNA sequence: TGTGCCAGCAGCTCTATACAGGGCAGCTCCTACGAGCAGTACTTC. The chain has TRBV11-2 and TRBJ2-7; the D gene is possibly TRBD1 (6 bases). Trimming removed 4 bases from V and 0 bases from J, with 13 bases in between. Germline V gives CDR1 SGHAT, CDR2 FQNNGV. The CDR3 consists of 15 residues.

In nucleotides, the CDR3 is TGTGCCAGCAGTGAACTGGGGGGTGGGGTTCAGCCCCAGCATTTT. It yields the protein CASSELGGGVQPQHF. The gene calls are TRBV2 and TRBJ1-5, with D tentatively TRBD1 (5 bases). The V gene's germline CDR1 is SNHLY and CDR2 FYNNEI. The CDR3 runs 15 residues. V gave up 2 bases and J gave up 6 bases, with 14 bases separating them.

This chain links TRBV7-2 with TRBJ2-5; D is unresolved. CDR1 and CDR2 from the germline V gene are SGHTA and FQGNSA. CDR3 length: 13 residues. V lost 2 bases and J lost 2, with 6 bases in between. This chain's CDR3 is CASSLSRQETQYF. For the CDR3, the DNA is TGTGCCAGCAGCTTATCCAGGCAAGAGACCCAGTACTTC.